These 22 T cell receptor beta chains were all obtained from the same sample, sequenced in a study of radiotherapy plus CTLA-4 blockade in lung cancer. Libraries were prepared by immunoSEQ multiplex PCR; TCRdb keeps only in-frame clonotypes and omits some of them. The sample holds approximately 80,000 clones, roughly four fifths seen once. Material: peripheral blood, obtained from a patient treated with radiotherapy plus ipilimumab. The receptors stem from a human donor with non-small cell lung cancer who had stable disease on radiotherapy plus ipilimumab.

This clone was picked up one time. The chain is built from TRBV27 and TRBJ2-7; 8 bases are a match to TRBD1. The CDR3 is 14 amino acids. CDR1 and CDR2 (germline): MNHEY, SMNVEV (reference sequence). Unmatched junction bases numbered 11, after V lost 5 bases and J lost 8 bases. CDR3 nucleotide sequence: TGTGCCAGCAGTCCCTCTCGACAGGGGAGGCAGCAGTACTTC. It is translated as CASSPSRQGRQQYF.

This clone was counted a single time. The chain links TRBV28 to TRBJ2-7, with TRBD1 matching 7 bases. From germline, CDR1 is MDHEN and CDR2 SYDVKM. The CDR3 loop spans 18 amino acids. Unmatched junction bases numbered 20, after V lost 6 bases and J lost 3 bases. The CDR3 DNA reads TGTGCCAGCAGCCAACGCCCATCCCGACCGGGACAGCTCTACGAGCAGTACTTC. This gives the protein CASSQRPSRPGQLYEQYF.

This CDR3 is CAWFNQGSDTQYF. CDR3 bases: TGTGCCTGGTTCAACCAGGGTTCAGATACGCAGTATTTT. The genes are TRBV30 and TRBJ2-3; weak D call: TRBD1 (5 bases). CDR1 GTSNPN and CDR2 SVGIG come from the germline V gene (reference sequence). Trimming shortened V by 5 bases and J by 4 bases, and 13 bases separated the two germline ends. The CDR3 consists of 13 residues.

The chain is built from TRBV28 and TRBJ1-5; 12 bases are a match to TRBD1. Germline assignment: CDR1 MDHEN and CDR2 SYDVKM. CDR3 length equals 19 residues. With 2 bases clipped from V and 2 bases from J, the junction kept 10 bases outside the gene matches. CDR3 loop: CASSLKGDRGRFRNQPQHF. The CDR3 region has the DNA TGTGCCAGCAGTTTAAAGGGGGACAGGGGGCGATTTCGCAATCAGCCCCAGCATTTT.

The gene calls are TRBV5-1 and TRBJ2-1; TRBD2 might be the D (6 bases). This CDR3 spans 15 amino acids. V was shortened by 0 bases and J by 9 bases, with 16 bases between the two germline ends. Germline V CDR1 and CDR2: SGHRS, YFSETQ. CDR3 nucleotides: TGCGCCAGCAGCTTGGGTGCCAGGGACTTTACTGAGCAGTTCTTC. Translation gives CASSLGARDFTEQFF.

The genes are TRBV28 and TRBJ1-3; 7 bases agree with TRBD1. This CDR3 contains 15 residues. With 0 bases clipped from V and 2 bases from J, the junction kept 1 base outside the gene matches. The germline gives CDR1 MDHEN, CDR2 SYDVKM. In nucleotides, the CDR3 is TGTGCCAGCAGTTTATGGGGGACAGCTGGAAACACCATATATTTT. Amino acid sequence: CASSLWGTAGNTIYF. Full variable domain (outside the CDR3, taken from reference TRBV28 and TRBJ1-3): DVKVTQSSRYLVKRTGEKVFLECVQDMDHENMFWYRQDPGLGLRLIYFSYDVKMKEKGDIPEGYSVSREKKERFSLILESASTNQTSMYLCASSLWGTAGNTIYFGEGSWLTVV.

This chain uses TRBV30 with TRBJ2-1; D unclear. This CDR3 is built from 13 residues. V shed 3 bases and J shed 4 bases, with 10 bases lying between them. Germline assignment: CDR1 GTSNPN and CDR2 SVGIG (reference sequence). The CDR3 DNA reads TGTGCCTGGAGCATCCACACGTACAATGAGCAGTTCTTC. This encodes CAWSIHTYNEQFF.

The J gene is TRBJ1-1, the V gene TRBV27, with D hard to call. The ends were cut back, 5 bases at V and 0 bases at J, with 13 bases in the middle. Germline-derived CDR1 and CDR2 are MNHEY and SMNVEV (reference sequence). The length of the CDR3 is 15 residues. The CDR3 protein is CASSPVWTVNTEAFF. As DNA, the CDR3 is TGTGCCAGCAGTCCGGTATGGACGGTGAACACTGAAGCTTTCTTT.

This chain joins TRBV28 and TRBJ1-3; no definite D call. The V and J ends lost 5 bases and 4 bases respectively, with 9 bases between them. Germline V gives CDR1 MDHEN, CDR2 SYDVKM. The CDR3 is 13 residues long. CDR3 residues: CASSPGGGNTIYF. DNA of the CDR3: TGTGCCAGCAGTCCGGGCGGGGGAAACACCATATATTTT.

The CDR3 protein is CASKNSPNSGNTIYF. CDR3 sequence (DNA): TGTGCCAGCAAGAACAGTCCCAACTCTGGAAACACCATATATTTT. This chain joins TRBV6-1 and TRBJ1-3; unclear D gene. The length of the CDR3 is 15 residues. V lost 7 bases, J lost 0 bases, and 13 bases lay in between. Germline lookup yields CDR1 MNHNS and CDR2 SASEGT.

The chain is built from TRBV28 and TRBJ2-1, with D perhaps TRBD1 (6 bases). Trimming shortened V by 5 bases and J by 5 bases, and 7 bases separated the two germline ends. There are 12 residues in the CDR3. Germline V gene lookup returns CDR1 MDHEN and CDR2 SYDVKM. This chain's CDR3 is CASSRDNNEQFF. CDR3 coding DNA: TGTGCCAGCAGTAGGGACAACAATGAGCAGTTCTTC.

This chain uses TRBV9 with TRBJ2-2; tentatively, D is TRBD1 (6 bases). CDR3 size: 14 residues. Germline CDR1 reads SGDLS; CDR2 reads YYNGEE. Trimming left V 4 bases short and J 7 bases short, with 14 bases between. Written as DNA, the CDR3 is TGTGCCAGCAGCAACCACAGGGCTGGCGGGGAGCTGTTTTTT. Its translation is CASSNHRAGGELFF.

The chain carries TRBV29-1 and TRBJ1-2; D remains unclear. CDR3 length equals 11 residues. V lost 4 bases to trimming and J lost 1 base, with 4 bases between them. Germline V gene sequence: CDR1 SQVTM, CDR2 ANQGSEA. The CDR3 sequence: CSVGHNYGYTF. The CDR3 nucleotides read TGCAGCGTTGGACATAACTATGGCTACACCTTC.

The J gene is TRBJ2-7, the V gene TRBV6-4; weak D call: TRBD2 (6 bases). Looked up from germline, CDR1 is MRHNA and CDR2 is SNTAGT. The CDR3 spans 15 residues. V shed 3 bases and J shed 0 bases, with 12 bases lying between them. The CDR3 coding sequence is TGTGCCAGCAGTGAAAAAGCGGGCAGCTCCTACGAGCAGTACTTC. Its protein product is CASSEKAGSSYEQYF.

The gene calls are TRBV4-1 and TRBJ1-1, with 10 bases identical to TRBD1. In germline, CDR1 is MGHRA, CDR2 YSYEKL. V was clipped by 1 base and J by 0 bases; unmatched bases: 5. The CDR3 sequence is 17 residues long. The CDR3 DNA sequence: TGCGCCAGCAGCCAAGCCGGGACAGGGGCAGTGAACACTGAAGCTTTCTTT. It translates to CASSQAGTGAVNTEAFF.

This chain connects TRBV6-1 to TRBJ2-3; D not certain. Trimming shortened V by 7 bases and J by 0 bases, and 5 bases separated the two germline ends. Per the germline V gene, CDR1 is MNHNS and CDR2 is SASEGT. CDR3 length: 12 residues. The CDR3 DNA sequence: TGTGCCAGCACCCCAAGCACAGATACGCAGTATTTT. It specifies CASTPSTDTQYF.

The chain has TRBV2 and TRBJ2-7; 7 nucleotides line up with TRBD1. The CDR3 runs 14 residues. The J segment lost 7 bases and the V segment lost 4 bases, leaving 10 bases of the junction unmatched. Germline V CDR1 and CDR2: SNHLY, FYNNEI. CDR3 loop: CASSVGQVVGEQYF. CDR3 nucleotide sequence: TGTGCCAGCAGTGTTGGACAGGTCGTCGGAGAGCAGTACTTC.

This chain uses TRBV28 with TRBJ2-1, with D tentatively TRBD2 (6 bases). V shed 6 bases and J shed 0 bases, with 12 bases lying between them. Germline CDR1 MDHEN, CDR2 SYDVKM. This CDR3 is built from 15 residues. The CDR3 sequence: CASRGGDGSYNEQFF. The CDR3 DNA reads as TGTGCCAGCAGGGGCGGGGATGGCTCCTACAATGAGCAGTTCTTC.

The V and J genes are TRBV4-1 and TRBJ2-1; D is uncertain. Trimming took off 0 bases at V and 7 bases at J, with 19 bases between the two ends. CDR3 size: 17 residues. The germline V gene has CDR1 MGHRA and CDR2 YSYEKL. The CDR3 protein is CASSQDIGSSEVNEQFF. CDR3 bases: TGCGCCAGCAGCCAAGATATCGGATCGTCCGAAGTTAATGAGCAGTTCTTC.

The chain joins TRBV7-2 to TRBJ2-1; TRBD2 agrees at 13 bases. Germline V CDR1 and CDR2: SGHTA, FQGNSA. This CDR3 spans 16 amino acids. V dropped 1 base and J dropped 9; count of bases not matched to a gene: 6. The CDR3 DNA follows: TGTGCCAGCAGCTTAGGACTAGCGGGGGGAGTGGCTGAGCAGTTCTTC. It encodes CASSLGLAGGVAEQFF.

V and J are TRBV7-6 and TRBJ1-6; tentative D call: TRBD1 (5 bases). The CDR3 is made up of 16 amino acids. CDR1 SGHVS and CDR2 FNYEAQ come from the germline V gene. V was clipped by 0 bases and J by 4 bases, with 10 bases between them. The CDR3 DNA reads as TGTGCCAGCAGCTTAGCCCCGGGACTGTATAATTCACCCCTCCACTTT. This gives the protein CASSLAPGLYNSPLHF. Complete variable domain (other parts from reference TRBV7-6 and TRBJ1-6): GAGVSQSPRYKVTKRGQDVALRCDPISGHVSLYWYRQALGQGPEFLTYFNYEAQQDKSGLPNDRFSAERPEGSISTLTIQRTEQRDSAMYRCASSLAPGLYNSPLHFGNGTRLTVT.

This clone occurred once. The V and J genes are TRBV28 and TRBJ2-7; D gene ambiguous. From germline, CDR1 is MDHEN and CDR2 SYDVKM. This CDR3 comprises 13 residues. Trimming cost V 4 bases and J 3 bases, with 10 bases left between them. CDR3 DNA: TGTGCCAGCAGTTCGACATATGGCTACGAGCAGTACTTC. Protein sequence: CASSSTYGYEQYF.